The 16 T cell receptor beta chains below all came from one sample that was sequenced in a study of blood T cell repertoires in COVID-19. The table came from immunoSEQ multiplex PCR; TCRdb's copy has only in-frame clones and leaves some out. The sample has under 200,000 clones; more than 70% are singletons. The specimen sequenced was PBMCs or T cells enriched from blood (not recorded which). These receptors all come from a man between 60 and 75 years old who had recovered from COVID-19.

V usage is TRBV11-2 and J usage is TRBJ2-7; perhaps TRBD2 as D (5 bases). In germline, CDR1 is SGHAT, CDR2 FQNNGV. The CDR3 runs 16 residues. V gave up 1 base and J gave up 0 bases, with 13 bases separating them. CDR3 nucleotide sequence: TGTGCCAGCAGCTTAGGTCTAGCTAGTAGCTCCTACGAGCAGTACTTC. It is translated as CASSLGLASSSYEQYF.

The chain recombines TRBV11-1 with TRBJ2-1; TRBD1 aligns across 7 bases. Unmatched junction bases numbered 12, after V lost 3 bases and J lost 10 bases. CDR3 length: 15 residues. The V gene's germline CDR1 is SGHAT and CDR2 FQDESV (reference sequence). The chain's CDR3 is CASSFKGGPQVEQFF. CDR3 bases: TGTGCCAGCAGCTTTAAAGGGGGCCCCCAGGTAGAGCAGTTCTTC.

The table lists this clone with a few counts. The CDR3 DNA is TGTGCCAGCATTCCGGGGGTCGGTGAAAAACTGTTTTTT. Translating it yields CASIPGVGEKLFF. The chain combines TRBV28 with TRBJ1-4; possibly TRBD1 for D (5 bases). CDR1 and CDR2 (germline): MDHEN, SYDVKM. The V gene lost 7 bases and the J gene lost 7 bases, with 13 bases spanning the gap. The CDR3 has 13 residues.

V is TRBV19 and J is TRBJ2-2; 11 bases agree with TRBD1. The CDR3 extends over 16 amino acids. CDR1 and CDR2 from the germline V gene are LNHDA and SQIVND (reference sequence). Trimming took 5 bases from V and 5 from J; bases not matched to a gene: 7. CDR3 region: CASSWWTGGATGELFF. The CDR3 region has the DNA TGTGCCAGTAGTTGGTGGACAGGGGGCGCGACCGGGGAGCTGTTTTTT. Complete variable domain (other parts from reference TRBV19 and TRBJ2-2): DGGITQSPKYLFRKEGQNVTLSCEQNLNHDAMYWYRQDPGQGLRLIYYSQIVNDFQKGDIAEGYSVSREKKESFPLTVTSAQKNPTAFYLCASSWWTGGATGELFFGEGSRLTVL.

The V call is TRBV7-8, the J call TRBJ2-7; D is possibly TRBD1 (6 bases). This CDR3 has 13 amino acids. The ends were cut back, 5 bases at V and 3 bases at J, with 11 bases in the middle. Germline lookup yields CDR1 SGHVS and CDR2 FQNEAQ. The CDR3 nucleotides read TGTGCCAGCAGCCGCAGGGGATTCTACGAGCAGTACTTC. This codes for CASSRRGFYEQYF. Full variable domain (missing parts from reference TRBV7-8 and TRBJ2-7): GAGVSQSPRYKVAKRGQDVALRCDPISGHVSLFWYQQALGQGPEFLTYFQNEAQLDKSGLPSDRFFAERPEGSVSTLKIQRTQQEDSAVYLCASSRRGFYEQYFGPGTRLTVT.

The CDR3 nucleotides read TGCAGCGTTGAAAGACAGCATAGCACAGATACGCAGTATTTT. This codes for CSVERQHSTDTQYF. The gene calls are TRBV29-1 and TRBJ2-3; a possible D gene is TRBD1 (5 bases). Germline V gene sequence: CDR1 SQVTM, CDR2 ANQGSEA. V was cut by 2 bases and J by 0 bases, with 9 bases left in between. This CDR3 spans 14 amino acids.

This chain connects TRBV5-8 to TRBJ2-3, with D possibly matching TRBD2 (6 bases). The germline V gene has CDR1 SGHTS and CDR2 YDEGEE. V was clipped by 3 bases and J by 3 bases, with 11 bases between them. This CDR3 has 14 residues. The CDR3 sequence is CASSSETRTDTQYF. The DNA for the CDR3 is TGTGCCAGCAGCTCGGAGACTAGAACAGATACGCAGTATTTT. Complete variable domain (other parts from reference TRBV5-8 and TRBJ2-3): EAGVTQSPTHLIKTRGQQATLRCSPISGHTSVYWYQQALGLGLQFLLWYDEGEERNRGNFPPRFSGRQFPNYSSELNVNALELEDSALYLCASSSETRTDTQYFGPGTRLTVL.

V gene TRBV6-1 combines with J gene TRBJ1-4; D is ambiguous. V dropped 2 bases and J dropped 0 bases, with 10 bases sitting between them. The CDR3 runs 16 residues. Germline V lookup: CDR1 MNHNS, CDR2 SASEGT. The CDR3 here is CASSERGRATNEKLFF. The CDR3 bases are TGTGCCAGCAGTGAACGCGGCCGTGCAACTAATGAAAAACTGTTTTTT.

CDR3 sequence reads: CASSQDIGYTEAFF. CDR3 sequence (DNA): TGTGCCAGCAGCCAAGATATCGGGTACACTGAAGCTTTCTTT. The chain carries TRBV3-1 (or the pseudogene TRBV3-2) and TRBJ1-1; D unclear. Germline CDR1 reads LGHDT; CDR2 reads YNNKEL (reference sequence). Trimming took 0 bases from V and 3 from J, leaving 8 bases between them. This CDR3 has 14 residues.

In DNA, the CDR3 is TGTGCCAGCAGTGAGGACAGGGTTAACACCATATATTTT. Its protein product is CASSEDRVNTIYF. The J gene is TRBJ1-3, the V gene TRBV2; 8 positions match TRBD1. The ends lost 3 bases at V and 7 bases at J; junction bases unmatched: 2. Germline CDR1 and CDR2: SNHLY and FYNNEI. CDR3 length: 13 amino acids. The variable domain in full, with the rest retrieved from reference TRBV2 and TRBJ1-3, is EPEVTQTPSHQVTQMGQEVILRCVPISNHLYFYWYRQILGQKVEFLVSFYNNEISEKSEIFDDQFSVERPDGSNFTLKIRSTKLEDSAMYFCASSEDRVNTIYFGEGSWLTVV.

The J gene is TRBJ1-2, the V gene TRBV12-3 or TRBV12-4; the D gene is possibly TRBD1 (5 bases). CDR3 size: 13 residues. The germline V and J ends were trimmed by 4 bases and 6 bases, with 12 bases remaining between them. The DNA of the CDR3 is TGTGCCAGCAGTTCACGGGGGAGGGATGGCTACACCTTC. This gives the protein CASSSRGRDGYTF.

The chain uses TRBV5-1 and TRBJ2-5; 8 nucleotides line up with TRBD1. Unmatched junction bases numbered 10, after V lost 4 bases and J lost 5 bases. There are 15 residues in the CDR3. Looked up from germline, CDR1 is SGHRS and CDR2 is YFSETQ. DNA of the CDR3: TGCGCCAGCAGCGCCAAACAGGGGGTGATGGAGACCCAGTACTTC. It yields the protein CASSAKQGVMETQYF.

This clone has only one observation. The V gene is TRBV12-3 or TRBV12-4, the J gene TRBJ1-1; a weak D match, TRBD1 (6 bases). This CDR3 has 13 amino acids. V dropped 5 bases and J dropped 11 bases, with 18 bases sitting between them. The CDR3 bases are TGTGCCAGCAGTCTCCTGAGGGGGAATTGGGCTTTCTTT. Translating gives CASSLLRGNWAFF.

The J gene is TRBJ2-1, the V gene TRBV11-2; 7 bases agree with TRBD2. J lost 8 bases, V lost 3 bases, and 7 bases had no gene match. The CDR3 sequence is 14 residues long. CDR1 SGHAT and CDR2 FQNNGV come from the germline V gene. The CDR3 sequence: CASSFGRGSDEQFF. The CDR3 coding sequence is TGTGCCAGCAGCTTTGGGCGCGGGAGTGATGAGCAGTTCTTC.

CDR3: CASSYTPDRGVAFF. CDR3 sequence (DNA): TGTGCCAGCAGTTACACACCCGACAGGGGTGTAGCTTTCTTT. This chain connects TRBV6-5 to TRBJ1-1, with 8 bases aligning to TRBD1. The V segment lost 2 bases and the J segment 10 bases; nucleotides outside the gene matches: 9. Germline-derived CDR1 and CDR2 are MNHEY and SVGAGI. This CDR3 comprises 14 residues.

This clone was counted once. CDR3 DNA: TGTGCCATCAGGACAGGCGAGAGCACAGATACGCAGTATTTT. The encoded protein is CAIRTGESTDTQYF. This rearrangement joins TRBV10-3 to TRBJ2-3, with a possible D match to TRBD1 (6 bases). CDR1 and CDR2 (germline): ENHRY, SYGVKD. V was clipped by 6 bases and J by 0 bases, with 10 bases between them. The CDR3 runs to 14 residues.